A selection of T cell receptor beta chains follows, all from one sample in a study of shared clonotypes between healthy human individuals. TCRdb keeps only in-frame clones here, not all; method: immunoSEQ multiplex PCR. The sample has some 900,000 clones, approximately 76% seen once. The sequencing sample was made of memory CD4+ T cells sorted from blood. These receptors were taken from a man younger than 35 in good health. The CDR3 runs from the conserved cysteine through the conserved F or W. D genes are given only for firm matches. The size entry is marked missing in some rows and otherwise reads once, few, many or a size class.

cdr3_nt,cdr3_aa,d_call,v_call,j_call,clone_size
TGCGCCAGCAGCCAAGGAAGCCGATACTCTGGGGCCAACGTCCTGACTTTC,CASSQGSRYSGANVLTF,-,TRBV4-3,TRBJ2-6,-
TGTGCCATCAGATCGACAGGAATGAACACTGAAGCTTTCTTT,CAIRSTGMNTEAFF,-,TRBV10-3,TRBJ1-1,-
TGTGCCAGCAGCTTTACAGGGATCGGGGCCAACGTCCTGACTTTC,CASSFTGIGANVLTF,-,TRBV11-2,TRBJ2-6,-
TGTGCCAGCAGTGGACTAGCGGGAGAGGTCGGGGAGCTGTTTTTT,CASSGLAGEVGELFF,TRBD2,TRBV2,TRBJ2-2,-
TGTGCCAGCAGACAGGGACAAGAAAGATACGCTGTCTATTTT,CASRQGQERYAVYF,-,TRBV6-5,TRBJ2-3,-
TGCGCCAGCAGCCCGGGACGGCTGTTTAGCTACGAGCAGTACTTC,CASSPGRLFSYEQYF,-,TRBV5-1,TRBJ2-7,few
TGTGCCACTGGGACAGGGGGGGACACTGAAGCTTTCTTT,CATGTGGDTEAFF,TRBD1,TRBV10-3,TRBJ1-1,-
TGTGCCAGCAGTGAACAGGAAGGTCAGCCCCAGCATTTT,CASSEQEGQPQHF,-,TRBV6-4,TRBJ1-5,-
TGTGCCAGCGGACCACAGGGCCGGAGAGATACGCAGTATTTT,CASGPQGRRDTQYF,-,TRBV19,TRBJ2-3,once
TGCGCCAGCAGCCAAGGTAGCAACTCGTACAATGAGCAGTTCTTC,CASSQGSNSYNEQFF,-,TRBV4-3,TRBJ2-1,-
TGTGCCAGCAGCTTGACGGGCAATTCACCCCTCCACTTT,CASSLTGNSPLHF,-,TRBV5-6,TRBJ1-6,once
TGTGCCAGCAGTGGAGACAGGGGCCACAATGAGCAGTTCTTC,CASSGDRGHNEQFF,TRBD1,TRBV25-1,TRBJ2-1,-
TGTGCCAGCAGCTTAGAGGAGACAGGGGTTTTCTACGAGCAGTACTTC,CASSLEETGVFYEQYF,TRBD1,TRBV7-9,TRBJ2-7,-
TGTGCCAGCTCACCATTCGCGATACCGAACACTGAAGCTTTCTTT,CASSPFAIPNTEAFF,-,TRBV18,TRBJ1-1,-
TGTGCCACGCTTCGAGGGGAGACCCAGTACTTC,CATLRGETQYF,-,TRBV10-3,TRBJ2-5,-
TGTGCCTGGGGGCCGGACCCGAGGGGAGAGACCCAGTACTTC,CAWGPDPRGETQYF,-,TRBV7-9,TRBJ2-5,many
TGTGCCTGGTCCTCGGGGAGCGGGCATTACAATGAGCAGTTCTTC,CAWSSGSGHYNEQFF,-,TRBV30,TRBJ2-1,few
TGTGCCAGCAGCCTTAGTGGGGGAAGCAATCAGCCCCAGCATTTT,CASSLSGGSNQPQHF,-,TRBV11-2,TRBJ1-5,few